The 16 T cell receptor beta chains below come from one sample, sequenced in a study of neurological immune-mediated disorders. TCRdb used MiXCR to reprocess the 5' RACE reads, holding one entry per CDR3 protein. The table records 81,000 or so distinct CDR3 sequences, 4% to 6% of them present only once. Sequencing used PBMCs. These receptors originate from a woman aged 25 to 39 with multiple sclerosis.

There are many counts of this clonotype. V is TRBV20-1 and J is TRBJ1-2, with D possibly matching TRBD1 (6 bases). V lost 4 bases and J 6 bases, leaving 15 bases between the germline ends. The CDR3 loop spans 13 amino acids. The germline V gene encodes CDR1 DFQATT and CDR2 SNEGSKA (reference sequence). CDR3 bases: TGCAGTGCTACCCAGATCAGGGGAGATGGCTACACCTTC. This encodes CSATQIRGDGYTF.

This clonotype was picked up many times. The chain employs TRBV5-1 and TRBJ2-4, with 7 bases that match TRBD1. The V and J ends lost 4 bases and 4 bases, in that order; junction bases with no gene match: 5. Germline V gene lookup returns CDR1 SGHRS and CDR2 YFSETQ. This CDR3 is 14 amino acids long. The chain's CDR3 is CASSPGTEKNIQYF. The DNA of the CDR3 is TGCGCCAGCAGCCCGGGGACAGAGAAAAACATTCAGTACTTC.

This clonotype has at least ten counts. The V and J genes are TRBV5-1 and TRBJ2-3; D is undetermined. Between the trimmed V and J ends, which lost 0 bases and 4 bases, there was a span of 3 bases. The CDR3 is 12 amino acids. From germline, CDR1 is SGHRS and CDR2 YFSETQ. The chain's CDR3 is CASSLGADTQYF. In nucleotides, the CDR3 is TGCGCCAGCAGCTTGGGGGCAGATACGCAGTATTTT. The complete variable domain, with remaining parts taken from reference TRBV5-1 and TRBJ2-3, reads KAGVTQTPRYLIKTRGQQVTLSCSPISGHRSVSWYQQTPGQGLQFLFEYFSETQRNKGNFPGRFSGRQFSNSRSEMNVSTLELGDSALYLCASSLGADTQYFGPGTRLTVL.

This rearrangement joins TRBV20-1 to TRBJ2-5, with D perhaps matching TRBD2 (6 bases). The CDR3 has 12 residues. The V gene's germline CDR1 is DFQATT and CDR2 SNEGSKA (reference sequence). V dropped 4 bases and J dropped 5 bases, with 11 bases sitting between them. CDR3 in DNA: TGCAGTGCTACTGCAGGGAGGGAGACCCAGTACTTC. Amino acid sequence: CSATAGRETQYF.

Many counts were recorded for this clonotype. The gene calls are TRBV7-6 and TRBJ1-5; no reliable D call. V lost 1 base and J 4 bases, leaving 5 bases between the germline ends. The V gene's germline CDR1 is SGHVS and CDR2 FNYEAQ. The CDR3 covers 13 residues. The CDR3 DNA reads TGTGCCAGCAGCTTAGAGCCGAATCAGCCCCAGCATTTT. As protein: CASSLEPNQPQHF.

This clonotype showed up just a few times. The rearrangement links TRBV25-1 to TRBJ1-6; D is unresolved. This CDR3 is 13 amino acids long. Germline CDR1 MGHDK, CDR2 SYGVNS. Between the trimmed V and J ends, which lost 1 base and 10 bases, there was a span of 8 bases. The CDR3 spells CASSEWTGSPLHF. The CDR3 DNA reads TGTGCCAGCAGTGAATGGACGGGATCACCCCTCCACTTT.

This clonotype has at least ten counts. This sequence joins TRBV24-1 and TRBJ1-5; D is uncertain. V lost 3 bases to trimming and J lost 6 bases, with 17 bases between them. Germline values: CDR1 KGHDR, CDR2 SFDVKD. The CDR3 sequence is 16 residues long. CDR3 nucleotide sequence: TGTGCCACCAGTGATCCATTGAGGGAGGCAGGTCAGCCCCAGCATTTT. It encodes CATSDPLREAGQPQHF.

There are many counts of this clonotype. The chain recombines TRBV12-3 or TRBV12-4 with TRBJ1-1; 7 bases fit TRBD1. CDR3 size: 15 residues. J gave up 0 bases and V 7 bases, and 8 bases lay outside the gene matches. The DNA for the CDR3 is TGTGCCAGCACCCCCTCGGGACAGATGAACACTGAAGCTTTCTTT. The encoded protein is CASTPSGQMNTEAFF.

At least ten counts were recorded for this clonotype. The chain uses TRBV10-3 and TRBJ2-7; 15 bases map to TRBD2. Trimming took 4 bases from V and 5 from J; bases not matched to a gene: 6. The CDR3 covers 16 residues. CDR1 is ENHRY, CDR2 SYGVKD, per germline. The CDR3 DNA reads TGTGCCATCAGTGCTTGGACTAGCGGGAGGGCGGACGAGCAGTACTTC. Translation: CAISAWTSGRADEQYF.

With respect to this clonotype: This may stem from a read error, because a much larger clone lies one nucleotide away. This CDR3 fails to terminate in the conserved phenylalanine or tryptophan, so it likely reflects a read error. The genes are TRBV24-1 and TRBJ2-1, with TRBD2 identical over 11 bases. V shed 4 bases, J shed 7 bases, and the junction held 11 bases outside the gene matches. The CDR3 contains 17 residues. Germline V gene data show CDR1 as KGHDR and CDR2 as SFDVKD. The CDR3 spells CATSDLDELAGENEQFI. The CDR3 DNA reads as TGTGCCACCAGTGACCTCGATGAACTAGCGGGAGAAAATGAGCAGTTCATC.

This clonotype appeared many times. The chain has TRBV5-1 and TRBJ1-6, with no clear D. V was cut by 0 bases and J by 6 bases, with 7 bases left in between. Germline loops: CDR1 SGHRS, CDR2 YFSETQ. The CDR3 is 14 amino acids. The CDR3 is CASSLEAVNSPLHF. The DNA for the CDR3 is TGCGCCAGCAGCTTGGAGGCGGTTAATTCACCCCTCCACTTT.

This clonotype was recorded many times. V and J are TRBV3-1 and TRBJ2-7; D assignment may be TRBD1 or TRBD2 (5 bases each). The CDR3 sequence is 15 residues long. V was cut by 1 base and J by 2 bases, with 12 bases left in between. The germline V gene encodes CDR1 LGHDT and CDR2 YNNKEL (reference sequence). As DNA, the CDR3 is TGTGCCAGCAGCCAAGGGCAGGGACCTCCCTACGAGCAGTACTTC. This encodes CASSQGQGPPYEQYF.

This clonotype was counted ten times or more. The rearrangement uses TRBV24-1 and TRBJ2-5; 9 bases match TRBD1. The CDR3 is 16 amino acids. CDR1 KGHDR and CDR2 SFDVKD come from the germline V gene. V gave up 1 base and J gave up 1 base; unmatched junction bases: 3. The CDR3 DNA is TGTGCCACCAGTGATTTTGGGACAGGGAGCCAAGAGACCCAGTACTTC. Encoded protein: CATSDFGTGSQETQYF.

This clonotype occurred a few times. The chain has TRBV20-1 and TRBJ2-3; possibly TRBD2 for D (6 bases). Germline loops: CDR1 DFQATT, CDR2 SNEGSKA (reference sequence). V was pared by 5 bases and J by 6 bases, with 12 bases between. The CDR3 contains 12 residues. For the CDR3, the DNA is TGCAGTGCTCTCTCTAGCGCGGATACGCAGTATTTT. Amino acid sequence: CSALSSADTQYF.

This chain connects TRBV3-1 to TRBJ1-1; D gene ambiguous. CDR1 and CDR2 from the germline V gene are LGHDT and YNNKEL (reference sequence). This CDR3 comprises 15 residues. Trimming left V 0 bases short and J 0 bases short, with 8 bases between. CDR3 sequence: CASSQDTDVNTEAFF. CDR3 nucleotide sequence: TGTGCCAGCAGCCAAGATACAGACGTGAACACTGAAGCTTTCTTT. The complete variable domain, with remaining parts taken from reference TRBV3-1 and TRBJ1-1, reads DTAVSQTPKYLVTQMGNDKSIKCEQNLGHDTMYWYKQDSKKFLKIMFSYNNKELIINETVPNRFSPKSPDKAHLNLHINSLELGDSAVYFCASSQDTDVNTEAFFGQGTRLTVV.

The sample holds many counts of this clonotype. This rearrangement joins TRBV24-1 to TRBJ2-1; D tentatively reads TRBD1 or TRBD2 (7 bases each). From germline, CDR1 is KGHDR and CDR2 SFDVKD. The V end was cut by 3 bases, the J end by 8 bases, with 22 bases between. The CDR3 consists of 17 residues. CDR3 loop: CATSDPGGAGGVYEQFF. The CDR3, as DNA: TGTGCCACCAGTGATCCAGGGGGGGCTGGGGGTGTGTATGAGCAGTTCTTC.